Listed below are T cell receptor beta chains from one sample, sequenced in a study of PD-1 blockade in mismatch repair-deficient tumors. Some clones are missing from TCRdb's copy, which holds only in-frame ones; the method was immunoSEQ multiplex PCR. The table lists about 38,000 clones, around 75% of them singletons. The input for sequencing was peripheral blood, taken 4 weeks after starting pembrolizumab. Receptor source: an adult with mismatch repair-deficient cancer. The CDR3 runs from the conserved cysteine through the conserved F or W. D genes are given only for firm matches. Clone size is shown for a subset of rows, as once, few, many or a class of expanded clone.

d_call	v_call	clone_size	j_call	cdr3_length	cdr3_aa	cdr3_nt
NA	TRBV7-8	NA	TRBJ2-7	14	CASSSSGTPIGQYF	TGTGCCAGCAGCTCGTCCGGGACACCTATTGGGCAGTACTTC
TRBD2	TRBV7-9	few	TRBJ2-7	13	CASSSTSGSEQYF	TGTGCCAGCAGCTCGACTAGCGGGAGCGAGCAGTACTTC
NA	TRBV9	NA	TRBJ2-1	15	CASSSRERAGSEQFF	TGTGCCAGCAGCTCCCGGGAGCGAGCCGGGAGTGAGCAGTTCTTC
NA	TRBV11-2	few	TRBJ1-2	14	CASGPTGLPWSYTF	TGTGCCAGCGGACCGACGGGACTCCCCTGGAGCTACACCTTC
TRBD1	TRBV25-1	NA	TRBJ1-4	16	CASSARPGQHNEKLFF	TGTGCCAGCAGTGCACGACCGGGACAGCATAATGAAAAACTGTTTTTT
TRBD2	TRBV4-3	NA	TRBJ2-7	19	CASSHNTGTSGGSSYEQYF	TGCGCCAGCAGCCACAACACCGGGACTAGCGGGGGGAGCTCCTACGAGCAGTACTTC
TRBD1	TRBV11-2	NA	TRBJ1-1	13	CASTNRQGTTAFF	TGTGCCAGCACCAATAGACAGGGGACGACGGCTTTCTTT
NA	TRBV7-9	NA	TRBJ2-7	13	CASSLINSYEQYF	TGTGCCAGCAGCTTAATCAACTCCTACGAGCAGTACTTC
NA	TRBV4-3	NA	TRBJ2-7	15	CASSQEVTGNYEQYF	TGCGCCAGCAGCCAAGAAGTTACAGGGAACTACGAGCAGTACTTC
NA	TRBV5-1	NA	TRBJ1-2	13	CASSLVGDYGYTF	TGCGCCAGCAGCTTGGTAGGGGACTATGGCTACACCTTC
TRBD2	TRBV7-9	NA	TRBJ2-1	15	CASSGAGGVYNEQFF	TGTGCCAGCAGCGGAGCGGGAGGGGTTTACAATGAGCAGTTCTTC
TRBD1	TRBV5-1	NA	TRBJ1-5	15	CASSLAGTGEQPQHF	TGCGCCAGCAGCTTGGCAGGGACAGGGGAACAGCCCCAGCATTTT
NA	TRBV29-1	NA	TRBJ2-2	14	CSVKRVGATGELFF	TGCAGCGTGAAGAGGGTAGGGGCGACCGGGGAGCTGTTTTTT
NA	TRBV7-3	NA	TRBJ2-1	14	CASSLYGDYNEQFF	TGTGCCAGCAGCTTATATGGGGACTACAATGAGCAGTTCTTC
NA	TRBV2	NA	TRBJ2-4	13	CASSVTQENIQYF	TGTGCCAGCAGCGTGACGCAGGAAAACATTCAGTACTTC
NA	TRBV6-1	NA	TRBJ2-5	15	CASTRHGLPQETQYF	TGTGCCAGCACCCGGCACGGACTACCCCAAGAGACCCAGTACTTC
TRBD1	TRBV10-3	NA	TRBJ1-3	15	CAIGDRGSSGNTIYF	TGTGCCATCGGGGACAGGGGTAGCTCTGGAAACACCATATATTTT
NA	TRBV25-1	NA	TRBJ2-3	14	CASRKTSSTDTQYF	TGTGCCAGCAGGAAGACTAGTAGCACAGATACGCAGTATTTT
NA	TRBV11-1	NA	TRBJ2-1	14	CASRPNRGGNEQFF	TGTGCCAGCAGACCAAACAGGGGGGGGAATGAGCAGTTCTTC
TRBD1	TRBV4-2	NA	TRBJ1-1	14	CASSLRDRDTEAFF	TGTGCCAGCAGCCTCCGGGACAGGGACACTGAAGCTTTCTTT
NA	TRBV7-9	NA	TRBJ2-3	14	CASSSHSGEDTQYF	TGTGCCAGCAGCTCTCATTCAGGGGAAGATACGCAGTATTTT
TRBD1	TRBV18	NA	TRBJ1-2	16	CASSPDTRDSLDGYTF	TGTGCCAGCTCACCAGACACACGGGACAGTCTTGATGGCTACACCTTC
TRBD1	TRBV29-1	NA	TRBJ2-4	12	CSAGQGGSIQYF	TGCAGCGCAGGACAGGGGGGCAGCATTCAGTACTTC
NA	TRBV5-4	NA	TRBJ2-5	16	CASSSMGQGTRETQYF	TGTGCCAGCAGTTCCATGGGCCAAGGGACTCGAGAGACCCAGTACTTC
TRBD1	TRBV5-4	NA	TRBJ1-2	13	CASSPGQNYGYTF	TGTGCCAGCAGCCCGGGACAGAACTATGGCTACACCTTC
NA	TRBV6-6	NA	TRBJ1-1	11	CASILGGEVFF	TGTGCCAGCATCCTGGGTGGGGAGGTTTTCTTT
NA	TRBV6-1	NA	TRBJ2-1	13	CASGRAGLGEQFF	TGTGCCAGCGGCCGGGCAGGGTTGGGTGAGCAGTTCTTC
NA	TRBV9	NA	TRBJ1-4	17	CASSVTALGRSNEKLFF	TGTGCCAGCAGCGTAACTGCCCTCGGACGGTCAAATGAAAAACTGTTTTTT
NA	TRBV2	few	TRBJ1-3	14	CASSDQGSGNTIYF	TGTGCCAGCAGTGATCAGGGCTCTGGAAACACCATATATTTT
NA	TRBV5-8	few	TRBJ1-1	15	CASSFGGAQSIEAFF	TGTGCCAGCAGCTTCGGAGGGGCGCAAAGTATAGAAGCTTTCTTT
TRBD1	TRBV10-2	NA	TRBJ2-7	15	CASSDSDRGPGEQYF	TGCGCCAGCAGTGACTCCGACAGGGGGCCAGGCGAGCAGTACTTC
NA	TRBV2	once	TRBJ2-7	13	CASNLYGLGEQYF	TGTGCCAGCAATCTATACGGACTTGGCGAGCAGTACTTC
NA	TRBV7-2	NA	TRBJ2-1	13	CASSPEAHRARFF	TGTGCCAGCAGCCCCGAGGCGCACAGAGCGAGGTTCTTC
NA	TRBV28	NA	TRBJ1-3	14	CASSLVTGGNTIYF	TGTGCCAGCAGTTTAGTTACAGGTGGAAACACCATATATTTT
TRBD2	TRBV4-3	NA	TRBJ2-7	15	CASSQSLAEAHEQYF	TGCGCCAGCAGCCAATCACTAGCGGAGGCCCACGAGCAGTACTTC
NA	TRBV6-5	NA	TRBJ2-7	14	CASSYSRGPYEQYF	TGTGCCAGCAGTTACTCAAGGGGCCCCTACGAGCAGTACTTC
NA	TRBV6-5	NA	TRBJ2-6	15	CASTLSVSGANVLTF	TGTGCCAGCACCTTATCGGTCTCTGGGGCCAACGTCCTGACTTTC
TRBD1	TRBV6-5	few	TRBJ2-7	14	CASSRTTGNYEQYF	TGTGCCAGCAGTCGGACGACAGGGAACTACGAGCAGTACTTC
NA	TRBV18	NA	TRBJ2-7	15	CASSRTSSSGYEQYF	TGTGCCAGCTCACGCACCTCGAGTAGCGGCTACGAGCAGTACTTC
TRBD1	TRBV5-1	NA	TRBJ1-3	14	CASSLQGAGNTIYF	TGCGCCAGCAGCTTACAGGGGGCTGGAAACACCATATATTTT
NA	TRBV4-3	NA	TRBJ2-3	15	CASPPGGREQNTQYF	TGCGCCAGCCCACCGGGCGGCAGGGAGCAAAATACGCAGTATTTT
NA	TRBV28	NA	TRBJ1-2	12	CASSFSIYGYTF	TGTGCCAGCAGTTTCTCCATTTATGGCTACACCTTC
NA	TRBV11-2	few	TRBJ2-2	14	CASSFGGRAGELFF	TGTGCCAGCAGCTTCGGGGGACGCGCCGGGGAGCTGTTTTTT
NA	TRBV27	NA	TRBJ2-3	14	CASSFRPKADTQYF	TGTGCCAGCAGTTTTCGGCCAAAGGCAGATACGCAGTATTTT
NA	TRBV2	NA	TRBJ2-7	13	CASSELPRSEQYF	TGTGCCAGCAGTGAACTCCCTCGCTCCGAGCAGTACTTC
NA	TRBV10-3	NA	TRBJ2-5	12	CAISAVEETQYF	TGTGCCATCAGTGCTGTAGAAGAGACCCAGTACTTC
NA	TRBV4-2	NA	TRBJ2-7	16	CASSQAEETDSYEQYF	TGTGCCAGCAGCCAAGCCGAGGAGACAGACTCCTACGAGCAGTACTTC
NA	TRBV29-1	NA	TRBJ1-1	11	CSANLNTEAFF	TGCAGCGCGAACTTGAACACTGAAGCTTTCTTT
TRBD2	TRBV13	NA	TRBJ2-2	13	CASSWGGTGELFF	TGTGCCAGCAGCTGGGGGGGCACCGGGGAGCTGTTTTTT
TRBD2	TRBV27	few	TRBJ2-1	15	CASTSLGLVRDEQFF	TGTGCCAGCACCTCCTTGGGACTAGTTCGCGATGAGCAGTTCTTC
TRBD1	TRBV18	NA	TRBJ2-7	15	CASSPPAQGAREQYF	TGTGCCAGCTCACCCCCGGCACAGGGGGCTCGAGAGCAGTACTTC
NA	TRBV10-1	few	TRBJ2-3	15	CASSEGLGETDTQYF	TGCGCCAGCAGTGAGGGGCTAGGGGAAACAGATACGCAGTATTTT
NA	TRBV7-8	few	TRBJ2-7	12	CASSLGRGEQYF	TGTGCCAGCAGCTTAGGCCGGGGCGAGCAGTACTTC
TRBD1	TRBV7-7	few	TRBJ1-2	14	CASSLQGANYGYTF	TGTGCTAGCAGCTTACAGGGGGCTAACTATGGCTACACCTTC
NA	TRBV2	NA	TRBJ2-2	15	CASNPGVVGTGELFF	TGTGCCAGCAATCCTGGGGTAGTGGGCACCGGGGAGCTGTTTTTT
NA	TRBV29-1	NA	TRBJ2-7	13	CSVDDGNSYEQYF	TGCAGCGTTGACGACGGAAACTCCTACGAGCAGTACTTC
NA	TRBV11-2	once	TRBJ2-7	15	CASSLDQYDYEEQYF	TGTGCCAGCAGCTTAGATCAGTATGACTATGAGGAGCAGTACTTC
TRBD1	TRBV30	NA	TRBJ2-4	13	CAVDRGLGNIQYF	TGTGCGGTGGACAGGGGGCTTGGAAACATTCAGTACTTC
TRBD1	TRBV4-2	NA	TRBJ2-7	13	CASSQNRGYEQYF	TGTGCCAGCAGCCAGAACAGGGGGTACGAGCAGTACTTC